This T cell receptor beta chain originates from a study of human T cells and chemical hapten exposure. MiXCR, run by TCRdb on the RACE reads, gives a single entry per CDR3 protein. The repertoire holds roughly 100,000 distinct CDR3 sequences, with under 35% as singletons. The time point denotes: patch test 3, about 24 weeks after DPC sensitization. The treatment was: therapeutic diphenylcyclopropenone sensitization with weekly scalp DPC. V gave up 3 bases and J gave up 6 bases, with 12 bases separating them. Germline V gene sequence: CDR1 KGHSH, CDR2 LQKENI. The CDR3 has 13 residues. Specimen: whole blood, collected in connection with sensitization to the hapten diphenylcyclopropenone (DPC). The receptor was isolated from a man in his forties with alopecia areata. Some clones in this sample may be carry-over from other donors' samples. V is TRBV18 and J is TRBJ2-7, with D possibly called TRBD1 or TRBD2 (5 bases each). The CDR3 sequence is CASSPRVEGEQYF. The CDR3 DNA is TGTGCCAGCTCACCCAGGGTAGAGGGCGAGCAGTACTTC.